Given below is one TCR beta chain in context. The record originates from a study of shared clonotypes between healthy human individuals. Assay: immunoSEQ multiplex PCR; the TCRdb copy retains only in-frame clones and omits some. There are a few million clones in the sample; 85% to 95% occur only once, and 0.39% lies in the top ten. CDR1 SGDLS and CDR2 YYNGEE come from the germline V gene. Unmatched junction bases numbered 4, after V lost 3 bases and J lost 4 bases. The CDR3 sequence is 15 residues long. The TCR comes from a man younger than 35 in good health. Some clones in this sample may be carry-over from other donors' samples. The rearrangement links TRBV9 to TRBJ2-1; 10 positions match TRBD1. Sequenced material: naive CD4+ T cells from PBMCs. Subset specified: CD45RA+ positively selected. Here the CDR3 DNA reads TGTGCCAGCAGCGCCGACAGGGGGCAATACAATGAGCAGTTCTTC. Encoded protein: CASSADRGQYNEQFF.